This T cell receptor (beta chain) is drawn from a study of T cell repertoires and HLA-DP antigens. For the study at large: The donors, ranging 18-to-29 to 60-to-69 years, included a couple of males and one female. Points from the study as a whole: Antigen presentation used HeLa cells, with total CD4+ cells responding.

Worth noting for this clone: Its antigen is currently unknown.

Some clones are missing from TCRdb's copy, which holds only in-frame ones; the method was immunoSEQ multiplex PCR. The data show approximately 90,000 clones, roughly nine tenths seen once. Germline loops: CDR1 KGHSH, CDR2 LQKENI. J lost 2 bases, V lost 1 base, and 2 bases had no gene match. The CDR3 covers 14 residues. The sequence came from a man aged 50-59 years in good health and CMV-seronegative. The J gene is TRBJ2-7, the V gene TRBV18; 7 nucleotides line up with TRBD1. Sequences were obtained from CD4+ T cells from PBMCs. This CDR3 is CASSPRQGPYEQYF. Here the CDR3 DNA reads TGTGCCAGCTCACCACGACAGGGACCCTACGAGCAGTACTTC. Using reference TRBV18 and TRBJ2-7 for the parts outside the CDR3, the full variable domain is NAGVMQNPRHLVRRRGQEARLRCSPMKGHSHVYWYRQLPEEGLKFMVYLQKENIIDESGMPKERFSAEFPKEGPSILRIQQVVRGDSAAYFCASSPRQGPYEQYFGPGTRLTVT.